This T cell receptor (beta chain) originates from a study of blood T cell repertoires in COVID-19. Study information: The analysed material was cDNA or gDNA that came from T cells, B-cell-depleted T cells, or PBMCs.

Those who participated ranged in age from roughly 18 to 100 years and resided in 20 to 30 US areas. Cohorts were assigned according to the clinical history that participants reported. Cohort 3 donors were reported recovered after two negative PCRs, clearance, or symptom resolution. Data came from immunoSEQ multiplex PCR; TCRdb stores just in-frame clones and leaves some out. The sample includes 190,000 or so clones, 85% to 90% seen only once; the top ten take over 0.95%. From germline, CDR1 is MDHEN and CDR2 SYDVKM. This CDR3 comprises 14 residues. V lost 6 bases, J lost 4 bases, and 8 bases stayed unmatched.

Sample: PBMCs or T cells enriched from blood (not recorded which). The TCR was taken from a man aged 30 to 45 who had recovered from COVID-19. The chain carries TRBV28 and TRBJ1-2; 7 bases align to TRBD1. The DNA of the CDR3 is TGTGCCAGCAGACTCGAGACAGGGCTCTATGGCTACACCTTC. This codes for CASRLETGLYGYTF.